This TCR beta chain was sequenced during a study of blood T cell repertoires in COVID-19. As handled by the study authors: Reference gene primer amplification yielded estimated nucleated cell counts. Profiling relied on immunoSEQ multiplex PCR, and the TCRdb table lists in-frame clones only, not all of them. V and J calls and clone size are copied from that table; D and trimming were computed from the DNA. This sample has some 220,000 clones, with 85% found just once. Germline V gene sequence: CDR1 MNHNY, CDR2 SVGAGI (reference sequence). The V and J ends lost 0 bases and 3 bases respectively, with 11 bases between them. The CDR3 runs 15 residues.

J is TRBJ1-2 and V is TRBV6-6; D is possibly TRBD1 (6 bases). The source material was peripheral blood. The source is an older woman with active or convalescent COVID-19. CDR3 DNA sequence: TGTGCCAGCAGTTACTCCGAGGGACACCACTATGGCTACACCTTC. Protein sequence: CASSYSEGHHYGYTF.